The 3 T cell receptor beta chains presented below share a single source sample, sequenced in a study of blood T cell repertoires in COVID-19. Profiled with immunoSEQ multiplex PCR; TCRdb holds only in-frame clones, not every one. This table has around 200,000 clones, around 75% appearing once. The material sequenced was peripheral blood. The origin of the receptors is a woman aged 40 to 50 with COVID-19, enrolled during active disease.

J is TRBJ1-1 and V is TRBV7-2; D unclear. The germline CDR1 and CDR2 sequences are SGHTA and FQGNSA. The V gene lost 1 base and the J gene lost 3 bases, with 6 bases spanning the gap. The CDR3 consists of 13 residues. Here the CDR3 reads CASSLGEDTEAFF. The CDR3 DNA is TGTGCCAGCAGCTTAGGTGAGGACACTGAAGCTTTCTTT.

J is TRBJ1-1 and V is TRBV5-4; tentatively, D is TRBD1 (5 bases). Trimming stripped 4 bases from V and 6 bases from J, with 16 bases between. The CDR3 extends over 14 amino acids. CDR1 is SGHNT, CDR2 YYREEE, per germline (reference sequence). The CDR3 sequence is CASSPTVNLAEAFF. In DNA, the CDR3 is TGTGCCAGCAGCCCGACAGTAAATTTGGCTGAAGCTTTCTTT.

This clone was observed a handful of times. This sequence joins TRBV30 and TRBJ1-3; tentative D call: TRBD1 (5 bases). The CDR3 runs to 15 residues. The ends were cut back, 0 bases at V and 0 bases at J, with 9 bases in the middle. In germline, CDR1 is GTSNPN, CDR2 SVGIG (reference sequence). In DNA, the CDR3 is TGTGCCTGGAGTGTAGACAGCAGCTCTGGAAACACCATATATTTT. Amino acid sequence: CAWSVDSSSGNTIYF.